These 14 T cell receptor beta chains originate from one sample sequenced in a study of OX40 agonist ivuxolimab in advanced cancers. Measured with immunoSEQ multiplex PCR; TCRdb has only the in-frame clones, and not every one. The data show some 83,000 clones, approximately 84% seen once. This sample comprised CD4+ or CD8+ T cells sorted from blood, obtained in a trial of the OX40 agonist ivuxolimab. These receptors were taken from an adult with an advanced solid tumor such as melanoma, head and neck, liver or kidney cancer.

The V and J genes are TRBV4-1 and TRBJ2-6; D unclear. CDR1 MGHRA and CDR2 YSYEKL come from the germline V gene. The length of the CDR3 is 18 residues. Between the trimmed V and J ends, which lost 0 bases and 0 bases, there was a span of 12 bases. The CDR3 loop reads CASSQEGQLSSGANVLTF. CDR3 nucleotide sequence: TGCGCCAGCAGCCAAGAAGGCCAGCTTAGCTCTGGGGCCAACGTCCTGACTTTC.

The chain uses TRBV19 and TRBJ1-1, with a weak D call TRBD1 (5 bases). Germline V gene sequence: CDR1 LNHDA, CDR2 SQIVND (reference sequence). V shed 3 bases and J shed 10 bases, with 12 bases lying between them. The CDR3 is 12 amino acids. CDR3 coding DNA: TGTGCCAGTAGTATCGACAGACGGGGAGCTTTCTTT. Translation: CASSIDRRGAFF.

The rearrangement joins TRBV19 to TRBJ2-7; 7 bases fit TRBD1. The V and J ends lost 6 bases and 1 base, in that order; junction bases with no gene match: 6. In germline, CDR1 is LNHDA, CDR2 SQIVND (reference sequence). The CDR3 sequence is 14 residues long. The CDR3 coding sequence is TGTGCCAGTAGCACGAGGACAGGATCCTACGAGCAGTACTTC. It translates to CASSTRTGSYEQYF.

The chain uses TRBV6-6 and TRBJ1-5; D remains unclear. Germline V lookup: CDR1 MNHNY, CDR2 SVGAGI (reference sequence). The V gene lost 2 bases and the J gene lost 1 base, with 6 bases spanning the gap. This CDR3 is 14 amino acids long. The chain's CDR3 is CASSYLDSNQPQHF. CDR3 nucleotides: TGTGCCAGCAGTTACCTGGACAGCAATCAGCCCCAGCATTTT.

The genes are TRBV30 and TRBJ2-5; D gene unclear. V lost 0 bases and J 3 bases, leaving 11 bases between the germline ends. CDR1 is GTSNPN and CDR2 is SVGIG in the germline V gene (reference sequence). The CDR3 spans 14 residues. The CDR3 DNA reads TGTGCCTGGAGTGTACTTAGCAGAAAAGAGACCCAGTACTTC. It is translated as CAWSVLSRKETQYF.

The chain links TRBV27 to TRBJ1-6; possible D gene TRBD1, 5 bases. Germline loops: CDR1 MNHEY, CDR2 SMNVEV (reference sequence). The CDR3 spans 16 residues. V lost 6 bases and J 7 bases, leaving 19 bases between the germline ends. In DNA form, the CDR3 reads TGTGCCAGCAGCCGATTCCGGGACTCTCGCAATTCACCCCTCCACTTT. This codes for CASSRFRDSRNSPLHF.

This chain joins TRBV18 and TRBJ1-1; maybe TRBD1 (5 bases). The V and J ends lost 6 bases and 7 bases respectively, with 9 bases between them. CDR1 and CDR2 (germline): KGHSH, LQKENI. The CDR3 is made up of 11 amino acids. The CDR3 sequence is CASSPGFEAFF. DNA of the CDR3: TGTGCCAGCTCGCCAGGGTTTGAAGCTTTCTTT.

This chain uses TRBV20-1 with TRBJ2-5, with TRBD1 identical over 7 bases. J gave up 4 bases and V 4 bases, and 0 bases lay outside the gene matches. Germline V gene lookup returns CDR1 DFQATT and CDR2 SNEGSKA (reference sequence). CDR3 length: 11 residues. The CDR3 reads CSATGGETQYF. The CDR3 nucleotides read TGCAGTGCTACAGGGGGAGAGACCCAGTACTTC.

V usage is TRBV5-4 and J usage is TRBJ1-1; 7 nucleotides agree with TRBD1. From germline, CDR1 is SGHNT and CDR2 YYREEE (reference sequence). The CDR3 runs to 14 residues. V shed 4 bases and J 5 bases; nucleotides not matched to a gene: 8. CDR3 in amino acids: CASSPQQGYTEAFF. CDR3 bases: TGTGCCAGCAGCCCTCAACAGGGGTATACTGAAGCTTTCTTT.

The chain is built from TRBV7-9 and TRBJ2-1; D uncertain. V lost 1 base and J lost 5, with 3 bases in between. CDR1 and CDR2 (germline): SEHNR, FQNEAQ (reference sequence). The CDR3 spans 12 residues. CDR3 in amino acids: CASSLVHNEQFF. In nucleotides, the CDR3 is TGTGCCAGCAGCTTAGTACACAATGAGCAGTTCTTC.

This sequence joins TRBV27 and TRBJ1-5, with 10 bases identical to TRBD1. The V gene end was trimmed by 4 bases and the J gene end by 7 bases; junction bases not matched to a gene: 4. Germline V CDR1 and CDR2: MNHEY, SMNVEV (reference sequence). CDR3 length: 14 amino acids. CDR3 DNA: TGTGCCAGCAGTTCAGACAGGGGGCGACAGCCCCAGCATTTT. The encoded protein is CASSSDRGRQPQHF.

The rearrangement links TRBV2 to TRBJ2-3, with TRBD2 matching 10 bases. The CDR3 is 15 residues long. Losses at the gene ends were 6 bases for V and 2 bases for J; bases not matched to a gene: 5. Germline V gives CDR1 SNHLY, CDR2 FYNNEI. CDR3 DNA sequence: TGTGCCAGCAGAGGACTAGCGGAGTTCACAGATACGCAGTATTTT. Translating it yields CASRGLAEFTDTQYF.

This clone was detected only a few times. This sequence joins TRBV27 and TRBJ2-7, with D maybe TRBD1 (5 bases). Between the trimmed V and J ends, which lost 3 bases and 4 bases, there was a span of 10 bases. CDR3 length: 13 amino acids. Germline V gives CDR1 MNHEY, CDR2 SMNVEV (reference sequence). The CDR3 here is CASSFGAQYEQYF. DNA for the CDR3: TGTGCCAGCAGTTTTGGGGCGCAATACGAGCAGTACTTC.

The chain joins TRBV6-6 to TRBJ1-2, with a possible D match to TRBD1 (6 bases). The CDR3 is 13 residues long. V was clipped by 6 bases and J by 4 bases, with 12 bases between them. Germline V gene lookup returns CDR1 MNHNY and CDR2 SVGAGI (reference sequence). The CDR3 loop reads CASRDSSAYGYTF. As DNA, the CDR3 is TGTGCCAGCAGGGACAGTTCTGCCTATGGCTACACCTTC.